Listed here are 31 T cell receptor beta chains from one sample, sequenced in a study of CD8+ T cells in alopecia areata. Extracted RNA was reverse transcribed into cDNA, the sequencing template. Clones were read by immunoSEQ multiplex PCR, and TCRdb kept only the in-frame ones, dropping some. The repertoire includes approximately 180,000 clones, around 71% of them detected once, and about an eighth sits in the top ten. The input for sequencing was CD8+ T cells sorted from blood, taken at week 0. These receptors all come from a human donor with alopecia areata.

This chain links TRBV5-1 with TRBJ1-1; D is uncertain. V lost 5 bases, J lost 1 base, and 6 bases lay in between. Germline V gene sequence: CDR1 SGHRS, CDR2 YFSETQ. This CDR3 is built from 12 residues. For the CDR3, the DNA is TGCGCCAGCAGTCCGTCGAACACTGAAGCTTTCTTT. This sequence encodes CASSPSNTEAFF.

The chain combines TRBV4-1 with TRBJ1-1; no firm D call. CDR3 length equals 16 residues. Trimming removed 1 base at V and 0 bases at J, with 12 bases between. Germline values: CDR1 MGHRA, CDR2 YSYEKL. CDR3: CASSQVFQALNTEAFF. CDR3 bases: TGCGCCAGCAGCCAAGTCTTTCAAGCATTGAACACTGAAGCTTTCTTT.

This chain uses TRBV7-9 with TRBJ2-7; 9 positions agree with TRBD1. CDR3 length: 13 residues. V was pared by 6 bases and J by 4 bases, with 4 bases of the junction left unmatched. CDR1 and CDR2 (germline): SEHNR, FQNEAQ (reference sequence). The CDR3 sequence: CASSPGTGYEQYF. DNA of the CDR3: TGTGCCAGCAGTCCCGGGACAGGGTACGAGCAGTACTTC.

This clone has only a few counts. This chain uses TRBV10-2 with TRBJ2-3, with 8 bases aligning to TRBD2. This CDR3 contains 14 residues. The V and J ends lost 7 bases and 1 base, in that order; junction bases with no gene match: 4. The germline V gene has CDR1 WSHSY and CDR2 SAAADI. The CDR3 reads CASKPGLGTDTQYF. The CDR3 coding sequence is TGCGCCAGCAAACCGGGACTAGGCACAGATACGCAGTATTTT.

The rearrangement links TRBV30 to TRBJ2-1; D is unresolved. In germline, CDR1 is GTSNPN, CDR2 SVGIG (reference sequence). The CDR3 loop spans 13 amino acids. V lost 7 bases and J lost 3, with 13 bases in between. The CDR3 region is CASVARDYNEQFF. Here the CDR3 DNA reads TGTGCCTCAGTAGCCCGCGACTACAATGAGCAGTTCTTC.

The chain has TRBV10-3 and TRBJ1-1, with a weak D call TRBD1 (6 bases). Looked up from germline, CDR1 is ENHRY and CDR2 is SYGVKD. The CDR3 is made up of 14 amino acids. V lost 5 bases to trimming and J lost 5 bases, with 15 bases between them. Written as DNA, the CDR3 is TGTGCCATCAGTTCTAACGACAGGCCGACTGAAGCTTTCTTT. It encodes CAISSNDRPTEAFF.

The gene calls are TRBV27 and TRBJ1-5; tentative D call: TRBD1 (5 bases). V was cut by 3 bases and J by 4 bases, with 13 bases left in between. This CDR3 contains 15 residues. Germline V gives CDR1 MNHEY, CDR2 SMNVEV (reference sequence). CDR3 loop: CASSLVWAGNQPQHF. CDR3 coding DNA: TGTGCCAGCAGTTTGGTGTGGGCAGGGAATCAGCCCCAGCATTTT.

V usage is TRBV7-9 and J usage is TRBJ2-2; tentative D call: TRBD2 (5 bases). CDR3 length: 18 residues. Germline CDR1 is SEHNR and CDR2 is FQNEAQ (reference sequence). Trimming pared 10 bases from V and 0 bases from J, leaving 24 bases between. The CDR3 here is CATLYPRSRATNTGELFF. As DNA, the CDR3 is TGTGCCACTCTTTACCCAAGATCGAGGGCTACGAACACCGGGGAGCTGTTTTTT.

The chain uses TRBV2 and TRBJ2-7, with D possibly TRBD1 on 6 matching bases. This CDR3 is built from 13 residues. CDR1 and CDR2 from the germline V gene are SNHLY and FYNNEI. The V end was cut by 3 bases, the J end by 4 bases, with 10 bases between. CDR3 in DNA: TGTGCCAGCAGTGACCCAGGGGCGTACGAGCAGTACTTC. Translated, it gives CASSDPGAYEQYF.

J is TRBJ1-2 and V is TRBV2; unclear D gene. The V end lost 5 bases, the J end lost 4 bases, and 14 bases lay between the germline ends. Germline V gene sequence: CDR1 SNHLY, CDR2 FYNNEI. The length of the CDR3 is 14 residues. CDR3 in DNA: TGTGCCAGCAGTCATCGAACACCGGCCTATGGCTACACCTTC. Its protein is CASSHRTPAYGYTF.

This clone was counted a few times. V and J are TRBV30 and TRBJ2-7, with D perhaps being TRBD1 or TRBD2 (5 bases each). The V and J ends lost 0 bases and 6 bases respectively, with 12 bases between them. The CDR3 is 13 residues long. Per the germline V gene, CDR1 is GTSNPN and CDR2 is SVGIG (reference sequence). CDR3 region: CAWSVEGQFEQYF. In DNA, the CDR3 is TGTGCCTGGAGTGTAGAGGGGCAGTTCGAGCAGTACTTC.

Only a few counts were recorded for this clone. The chain recombines TRBV5-5 with TRBJ1-1; 7 bases are shared with TRBD1. Germline V gene lookup returns CDR1 SGHKS and CDR2 YYEKEE (reference sequence). The CDR3 totals 15 residues. The V segment lost 0 bases and the J segment 1 base; nucleotides outside the gene matches: 3. As DNA, the CDR3 is TGTGCCAGCAGCTTGGCCCGGGACAGGAACACTGAAGCTTTCTTT. Protein: CASSLARDRNTEAFF.

The chain joins TRBV29-1 to TRBJ1-1, with 8 bases aligning to TRBD1. This CDR3 contains 11 residues. CDR1 and CDR2 (germline): SQVTM, ANQGSEA. J gave up 5 bases and V 8 bases, and 4 bases lay outside the gene matches. The CDR3 reads CSSGGGTEAFF. DNA of the CDR3: TGCAGCTCAGGGGGCGGAACTGAAGCTTTCTTT.

Only a few counts were recorded for this clone. This sequence joins TRBV5-1 and TRBJ1-1, with 9 bases lining up with TRBD1. The CDR3 has 12 amino acids. Looked up from germline, CDR1 is SGHRS and CDR2 is YFSETQ. V shed 8 bases, J shed 4 bases, and the junction held 3 bases outside the gene matches. CDR3 sequence: CASEDRGTEAFF. The CDR3 coding sequence is TGCGCCAGTGAGGACAGGGGCACTGAAGCTTTCTTT.

This clone has more than one count but fewer than ten. J is TRBJ2-1 and V is TRBV29-1; maybe TRBD1 (6 bases). The V gene lost 7 bases and the J gene lost 7 bases, with 11 bases spanning the gap. The CDR3 has 11 amino acids. Germline V gives CDR1 SQVTM, CDR2 ANQGSEA. CDR3 bases: TGCAGCGCAGTGGACAGTAATGAGCAGTTCTTC. As protein: CSAVDSNEQFF.

The chain recombines TRBV7-2 with TRBJ1-1, with unresolved D. Germline CDR1 SGHTA, CDR2 FQGNSA. Trimming took off 5 bases at V and 1 base at J, with 8 bases between the two ends. There are 13 residues in the CDR3. The CDR3 region is CASSPGRNTEAFF. CDR3 nucleotides: TGTGCCAGCAGCCCAGGACGGAACACTGAAGCTTTCTTT.

The chain joins TRBV27 to TRBJ1-5; weak D call: TRBD1 (6 bases). The CDR3 contains 14 residues. Trimming took off 7 bases at V and 6 bases at J, with 16 bases between the two ends. Per germline, CDR1 MNHEY and CDR2 SMNVEV (reference sequence). The CDR3 region has the DNA TGTGCCAGCACCACGGGGGGGCCCGGTCAGCCCCAGCATTTT. Amino acid sequence: CASTTGGPGQPQHF.

This clone was counted only a few times. The CDR3 nucleotides read TGCAGCGTTGGTATGGACGGATACTATGGCTACACCTTC. Translating gives CSVGMDGYYGYTF. This chain uses TRBV29-1 with TRBJ1-2; no reliable D call. V was cut by 4 bases and J by 3 bases, with 12 bases left in between. The V gene's germline CDR1 is SQVTM and CDR2 ANQGSEA. This CDR3 is built from 13 residues.

The genes are TRBV7-2 and TRBJ1-1; D unresolved. The V end lost 5 bases, the J end lost 5 bases, and 12 bases lay between the germline ends. Germline assignment: CDR1 SGHTA and CDR2 FQGNSA. This CDR3 is built from 13 residues. The CDR3 loop reads CASSQGSGTEAFF. CDR3 coding DNA: TGTGCCAGCAGCCAAGGTTCGGGGACTGAAGCTTTCTTT.

This clone showed up just a few times. The rearrangement joins TRBV7-8 to TRBJ2-3, with D possibly being TRBD2 (5 bases). Per the germline V gene, CDR1 is SGHVS and CDR2 is FQNEAQ. CDR3 length equals 12 residues. The V end was cut by 7 bases, the J end by 3 bases, with 8 bases between. The CDR3 region is CASNGVTDTQYF. The CDR3 bases are TGTGCCAGCAACGGGGTGACAGATACGCAGTATTTT.

The chain links TRBV7-9 to TRBJ2-1; TRBD2 agrees at 7 bases. With 4 bases clipped from V and 0 bases from J, the junction kept 6 bases outside the gene matches. This CDR3 is 16 amino acids long. Germline-derived CDR1 and CDR2 are SEHNR and FQNEAQ (reference sequence). CDR3 in amino acids: CASSSPRGSSYNEQFF. In nucleotides, the CDR3 is TGTGCCAGCAGCTCTCCGCGGGGGAGCTCCTACAATGAGCAGTTCTTC.

This clone has only a few counts. The chain employs TRBV6-5 and TRBJ1-2, with no clear D. The CDR3 is 14 residues long. V shed 5 bases and J shed 4 bases, with 14 bases lying between them. The V gene's germline CDR1 is MNHEY and CDR2 SVGAGI. The CDR3 coding sequence is TGTGCCAGCAGTCCCCATCACCAATTCTATGGCTACACCTTC. Translating gives CASSPHHQFYGYTF.

The J gene is TRBJ1-1, the V gene TRBV11-3; tentative D call: TRBD1 (5 bases). The V gene lost 2 bases and the J gene lost 5 bases, with 12 bases spanning the gap. Germline CDR1 SGHNT, CDR2 YENEEA. The CDR3 has 14 residues. This chain's CDR3 is CASSLNSGGTEAFF. CDR3 nucleotide sequence: TGTGCCAGCAGCTTAAATTCGGGGGGGACTGAAGCTTTCTTT.

The chain has TRBV4-1 and TRBJ1-5; no clear D. The V end lost 4 bases, the J end lost 0 bases, and 13 bases lay between the germline ends. Germline loops: CDR1 MGHRA, CDR2 YSYEKL. The CDR3 extends over 16 amino acids. CDR3 coding DNA: TGCGCCAGCAGCCGGATTCCTACACCTAGCAATCAGCCCCAGCATTTT. This codes for CASSRIPTPSNQPQHF.

The J gene is TRBJ2-5, the V gene TRBV27, with D possibly TRBD2 on 6 matching bases. Trimming removed 3 bases from V and 0 bases from J, with 11 bases in between. This CDR3 has 15 amino acids. Germline V CDR1 and CDR2: MNHEY, SMNVEV (reference sequence). The DNA of the CDR3 is TGTGCCAGCAGTTTGCGGGGAGCGAACCAAGAGACCCAGTACTTC. Translated: CASSLRGANQETQYF.

The chain recombines TRBV7-9 with TRBJ1-2; D call uncertain. The CDR3 is 15 amino acids. Germline CDR1 and CDR2: SEHNR and FQNEAQ (reference sequence). The ends were cut back, 4 bases at V and 2 bases at J, with 14 bases in the middle. CDR3 coding DNA: TGTGCCAGCAGCTCTCGAGACGGAAAAAACTATGGCTACACCTTC. This encodes CASSSRDGKNYGYTF. Combining the CDR3 with reference TRBV7-9 and TRBJ1-2 gives the whole variable domain DTGVSQNPRHKITKRGQNVTFRCDPISEHNRLYWYRQTLGQGPEFLTYFQNEAQLEKSRLLSDRFSAERPKGSFSTLEIQRTEQGDSAMYLCASSSRDGKNYGYTFGSGTRLTVV.

The J gene is TRBJ1-1, the V gene TRBV6-1, with a weak D call TRBD1 (5 bases). The CDR3 spans 12 residues. With 5 bases removed from V and 5 bases from J, the gap between germline ends came to 9 bases. Germline V CDR1 and CDR2: MNHNS, SASEGT. CDR3 amino acids: CASSKWGTEAFF. CDR3 coding DNA: TGTGCCAGCAGTAAGTGGGGGACTGAAGCTTTCTTT.

This clone has just one count. This chain links TRBV29-1 with TRBJ2-5; D could derive from TRBD1 or TRBD2 (6 bases each). With 5 bases removed from V and 2 bases from J, the gap between germline ends came to 12 bases. Germline CDR1 SQVTM, CDR2 ANQGSEA. The length of the CDR3 is 13 residues. CDR3 residues: CSVYTGAQETQYF. CDR3 nucleotides: TGCAGCGTTTATACGGGGGCACAAGAGACCCAGTACTTC.

V usage is TRBV11-2 and J usage is TRBJ2-5; D is possibly TRBD2 (6 bases). The CDR3 contains 13 residues. Germline values: CDR1 SGHAT, CDR2 FQNNGV. Trimming stripped 5 bases from V and 1 base from J, with 8 bases between. Here the CDR3 reads CASSEGLQETQYF. CDR3 nucleotide sequence: TGTGCCAGCAGCGAGGGACTCCAAGAGACCCAGTACTTC.

The genes are TRBV27 and TRBJ2-3; D remains ambiguous. V was cut by 0 bases and J by 4 bases, with 5 bases left in between. Germline V CDR1 and CDR2: MNHEY, SMNVEV (reference sequence). This CDR3 region has 13 residues. In DNA, the CDR3 is TGTGCCAGCAGTTTATCGCCGGCAGATACGCAGTATTTT. Protein sequence: CASSLSPADTQYF.

Only a few counts were recorded for this clone. The chain carries TRBV7-8 and TRBJ2-6; D ambiguous. The germline V gene has CDR1 SGHVS and CDR2 FQNEAQ. With 3 bases removed from V and 0 bases from J, the gap between germline ends came to 3 bases. CDR3 length: 14 amino acids. The CDR3 region is CASSFLSGANVLTF. CDR3 DNA sequence: TGTGCCAGCAGCTTCCTCTCTGGGGCCAACGTCCTGACTTTC. Supplemented by reference TRBV7-8 and TRBJ2-6, the full variable domain reads GAGVSQSPRYKVAKRGQDVALRCDPISGHVSLFWYQQALGQGPEFLTYFQNEAQLDKSGLPSDRFFAERPEGSVSTLKIQRTQQEDSAVYLCASSFLSGANVLTFGAGSRLTVL.